This paragraph covers one T cell receptor beta chain sequence. What it binds is not known. This entry belongs to a study of CD8+ T cells in alopecia areata. Findings and caveats of the study: Greater clonality was observed in lesional scalp samples, especially alopecia totalis/universalis, versus normal scalp.

J lost 4 bases, V lost 8 bases, and 9 bases had no gene match. The germline V gene has CDR1 SGHAT and CDR2 FQNNGV. The CDR3 sequence is 15 residues long. It was cDNA, reverse transcribed from extracted RNA, that served as the sequencing template. Sequencing used immunoSEQ multiplex PCR; TCRdb keeps in-frame clones, though not all of them. The sample has roughly 200,000 clones, about 48% seen once. Treatment here: oral pan-JAK inhibitor, 5-10 mg twice daily. Alopecia areata patients had lesional scalp punch biopsies and peripheral blood taken from them. The clonotype originates from a human donor with alopecia areata. The chain has TRBV11-2 and TRBJ2-7, with 12 bases matching TRBD1. Sequenced here: CD8+ T cells sorted from blood, sampled at week 24, from a patient treated with tofacitinib. The CDR3 DNA reads TGTGCCAGCCTCGACCGGGACAGGGGGCGATACGAGCAGTACTTC. This sequence encodes CASLDRDRGRYEQYF.